The sequence of this T cell receptor beta chain was determined in a study of CD8 T cells in Susac syndrome. Points from the study as a whole: It was acknowledged in the study that its TCR sequencing and HLA analysis involved a relatively small number of individuals.

RNA in amounts of roughly 0.5 to 1 ug was reverse transcribed with random hexamers. TCRdb re-called the immunoSEQ multiplex PCR reads through MiXCR, storing one row per CDR3 protein. The data hold 110,000 to 150,000 distinct CDR3 sequences, with almost 96% observed a single time. A note on this clonotype: Antigen unknown.

The CDR3 runs 14 residues. V shed 5 bases and J 3 bases; nucleotides not matched to a gene: 5. Germline V CDR1 and CDR2: SEHNR, FQNEAQ (reference sequence). The chain has TRBV7-9 and TRBJ2-7, with 9 bases that match TRBD1. The specimen was CD4+ T cells from PBMCs. This receptor was obtained from a human donor with Susac syndrome. The CDR3 loop reads CASSQTGGNYEQYF. In DNA, the CDR3 is TGTGCCAGCAGCCAGACAGGGGGGAACTACGAGCAGTACTTC.